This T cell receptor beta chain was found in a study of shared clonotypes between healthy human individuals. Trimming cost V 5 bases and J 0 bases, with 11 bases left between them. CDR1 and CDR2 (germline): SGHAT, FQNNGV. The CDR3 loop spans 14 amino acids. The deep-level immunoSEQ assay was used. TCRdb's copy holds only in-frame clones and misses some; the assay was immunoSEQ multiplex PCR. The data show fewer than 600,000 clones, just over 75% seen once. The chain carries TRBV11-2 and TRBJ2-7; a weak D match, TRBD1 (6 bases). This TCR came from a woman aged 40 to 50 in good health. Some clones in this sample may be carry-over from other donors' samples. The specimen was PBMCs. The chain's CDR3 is CASSPDRNSYEQYF. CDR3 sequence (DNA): TGTGCCAGCAGCCCCGACAGGAACTCCTACGAGCAGTACTTC.